Shown below are 17 T cell receptor beta chains from a single sample sequenced in a study of cytomegalovirus exposure and HLA in healthy donors. 60 Vbeta and 13 Jbeta primers were used in PCR. Method: immunoSEQ multiplex PCR; TCRdb's copy keeps in-frame clones and lacks some. The sample carries 150,000 to 200,000 clones, more than 65% recorded once. Source material: PBMCs. The receptors derive from a girl aged 2 to 9 in good health and CMV-seropositive.

The chain recombines TRBV30 with TRBJ2-7; 9 positions agree with TRBD2. V was pared by 5 bases and J by 4 bases, with 6 bases of the junction left unmatched. Germline lookup yields CDR1 GTSNPN and CDR2 SVGIG (reference sequence). This CDR3 contains 13 residues. The CDR3, as DNA: TGTGCCTGGGGAGCGGGAGGTATGTACGAGCAGTACTTC. This translates into CAWGAGGMYEQYF.

A word on this clone: This sample also contains other DNA sequences that code for the same CDR3. The chain is built from TRBV15 and TRBJ1-4; the D is unclear. The ends were cut back, 1 base at V and 0 bases at J, with 6 bases in the middle. The CDR3 extends over 15 amino acids. Per germline, CDR1 LNHNV and CDR2 YYDKDF (reference sequence). The CDR3 sequence: CATSRGGATNEKLFF. The CDR3 DNA is TGTGCCACCAGCAGAGGGGGAGCAACTAATGAAAAACTGTTTTTT.

The table lists this clone with a few counts. The rearrangement links TRBV19 to TRBJ1-1; 9 bases are shared with TRBD1. The CDR3 is 18 residues long. With 5 bases clipped from V and 1 base from J, the junction kept 14 bases outside the gene matches. From germline, CDR1 is LNHDA and CDR2 SQIVND (reference sequence). In DNA, the CDR3 is TGTGCCAGTAGTTTTCCACAGGGGGCTGAGGAACGGAACACTGAAGCTTTCTTT. Its protein is CASSFPQGAEERNTEAFF.

The chain couples TRBV18 to TRBJ1-1; possibly TRBD1 for D (5 bases). Germline loops: CDR1 KGHSH, CDR2 LQKENI. The V end lost 1 base, the J end lost 4 bases, and 13 bases lay between the germline ends. CDR3 length equals 15 residues. The CDR3 DNA reads as TGTGCCAGCTCACCACGGGGGGACTTGATCACTGAAGCTTTCTTT. Amino acid sequence: CASSPRGDLITEAFF. The variable domain in full, with the rest retrieved from reference TRBV18 and TRBJ1-1, is NAGVMQNPRHLVRRRGQEARLRCSPMKGHSHVYWYRQLPEEGLKFMVYLQKENIIDESGMPKERFSAEFPKEGPSILRIQQVVRGDSAAYFCASSPRGDLITEAFFGQGTRLTVV.

This chain connects TRBV11-3 to TRBJ2-7; no definite D call. The V and J ends lost 0 bases and 6 bases respectively, with 9 bases between them. From germline, CDR1 is SGHNT and CDR2 YENEEA. The CDR3 loop spans 13 amino acids. For the CDR3, the DNA is TGTGCCAGCAGCTTAGAGTCCAGTGGCGAGCAGTACTTC. Protein sequence: CASSLESSGEQYF.

This sequence joins TRBV28 and TRBJ2-7, with 10 bases lining up with TRBD1. Germline assignment: CDR1 MDHEN and CDR2 SYDVKM. This CDR3 has 15 residues. V was clipped by 7 bases and J by 1 base; unmatched bases: 7. The CDR3 is CASIPGTGESYEQYF. In DNA, the CDR3 is TGTGCCAGCATACCCGGGACAGGGGAGTCCTACGAGCAGTACTTC.

A remark on this clone: Distinct nucleotide sequences in the sample also encode this CDR3. This rearrangement joins TRBV9 to TRBJ1-1; no reliable D call. In germline, CDR1 is SGDLS, CDR2 YYNGEE. This CDR3 spans 14 amino acids. V was trimmed by 2 bases and J by 1 base, leaving 9 bases between them. The CDR3 bases are TGTGCCAGCAGCGTTTCCGGAGCGAACACTGAAGCTTTCTTT. This codes for CASSVSGANTEAFF.

The V and J genes are TRBV6-5 and TRBJ2-3; TRBD1 matches at 8 bases. Losses at the gene ends were 6 bases for V and 5 bases for J; bases not matched to a gene: 10. Germline loops: CDR1 MNHEY, CDR2 SVGAGI. This CDR3 has 15 residues. The CDR3 DNA sequence: TGTGCCAGCAGCTCCCCCAGGGGGCGTGGAGATACGCAGTATTTT. Translated: CASSSPRGRGDTQYF.

The chain uses TRBV30 and TRBJ1-6; D not certain. CDR1 GTSNPN and CDR2 SVGIG come from the germline V gene (reference sequence). CDR3 size: 15 residues. Trimming left V 4 bases short and J 10 bases short, with 20 bases between. The CDR3 region is CAWTPVRGQVSPLHF. The CDR3, as DNA: TGTGCCTGGACTCCCGTCCGGGGTCAAGTCTCACCCCTCCACTTT.

This sequence joins TRBV19 and TRBJ2-7, with a weak D call TRBD2 (6 bases). The germline V and J ends were trimmed by 5 bases and 4 bases, with 12 bases remaining between them. The CDR3 covers 13 residues. Germline loops: CDR1 LNHDA, CDR2 SQIVND (reference sequence). The chain's CDR3 is CASSGAAGYEQYF. CDR3 coding DNA: TGTGCCAGTAGTGGGGCCGCGGGGTACGAGCAGTACTTC.

The CDR3 nucleotides are TGTGCCAGCAGCGTAGGACATAGTAATTCCTACAATGAGCAGTTCTTC. It yields the protein CASSVGHSNSYNEQFF. The chain employs TRBV9 and TRBJ2-1; D gene ambiguous. The germline V and J ends were trimmed by 0 bases and 1 base, with 11 bases remaining between them. In germline, CDR1 is SGDLS, CDR2 YYNGEE. This CDR3 contains 16 residues.

The chain joins TRBV19 to TRBJ2-1, with TRBD2 identical over 7 bases. Trimming took 8 bases from V and 9 from J; bases not matched to a gene: 19. The CDR3 is 16 amino acids. From germline, CDR1 is LNHDA and CDR2 SQIVND (reference sequence). This CDR3 is CASALGAGLYSVEQFF. CDR3 in DNA: TGTGCCAGTGCCCTCGGAGCGGGGTTGTATAGTGTTGAGCAGTTCTTC. The full variable domain, with the rest looked up from reference TRBV19 and TRBJ2-1, is DGGITQSPKYLFRKEGQNVTLSCEQNLNHDAMYWYRQDPGQGLRLIYYSQIVNDFQKGDIAEGYSVSREKKESFPLTVTSAQKNPTAFYLCASALGAGLYSVEQFFGPGTRLTVL.

The chain joins TRBV19 to TRBJ2-1, with D possibly being TRBD2 (5 bases). From germline, CDR1 is LNHDA and CDR2 SQIVND (reference sequence). Deletions cut 3 bases from V and 6 bases from J, with 12 bases between. The CDR3 has 14 amino acids. Written as DNA, the CDR3 is TGTGCCAGTAGTATTTTCGGGGATGGCAATGAGCAGTTCTTC. Residues: CASSIFGDGNEQFF.

J is TRBJ2-7 and V is TRBV6-6; D may be TRBD1 (5 bases). V dropped 4 bases and J dropped 2 bases, with 18 bases sitting between them. The CDR3 length is 16 residues. CDR1 is MNHNY and CDR2 is SVGAGI in the germline V gene (reference sequence). The CDR3 bases are TGTGCCAGCAGTTTGACTCGACAGCCTATTCCCTACGAGCAGTACTTC. Amino acid sequence: CASSLTRQPIPYEQYF.

The V call is TRBV29-1, the J call TRBJ1-4, with D perhaps matching TRBD1 (6 bases). The CDR3 contains 14 residues. Trimming left V 5 bases short and J 8 bases short, with 18 bases between. Per germline, CDR1 SQVTM and CDR2 ANQGSEA. CDR3 bases: TGCAGCGTTAGGTTCGGACGGCAGGGGGAAAAACTGTTTTTT. Its protein product is CSVRFGRQGEKLFF.

The chain has TRBV5-6 and TRBJ2-7; D is unclear. This CDR3 is 12 amino acids long. Germline CDR1 reads SGHDT; CDR2 reads YYEEEE. With 3 bases removed from V and 2 bases from J, the gap between germline ends came to 6 bases. CDR3 coding DNA: TGTGCCAGCAGCTCACTAACCTACGAGCAGTACTTC. Translation gives CASSSLTYEQYF.

J is TRBJ2-1 and V is TRBV6-1; maybe TRBD2 (5 bases). Trimming left V 8 bases short and J 10 bases short, with 15 bases between. This CDR3 comprises 12 residues. Germline CDR1 is MNHNS and CDR2 is SASEGT. This chain's CDR3 is CASQMVPGEQFF. CDR3 nucleotides: TGTGCCAGCCAAATGGTGCCGGGAGAGCAGTTCTTC.